This record covers a single T cell receptor (beta chain). This receptor's antigen is unknown. Within one base of it there is no much larger clone, and no base qualities were kept. V was cut back by 2 bases and J by 1 base, leaving a gap of 5 bases between them. From the germline V gene (reference sequence), CDR1 is MNHEY and CDR2 is SMNVEV. The CDR3 sequence holds 13 residues, the cysteine and phenylalanine included. The kept DNA is CDR3 alone, 39 bases in frame from the first base. The donors were healthy, HIV-negative adults with no recently reported acute infections or vaccinations. All donors were Caucasian adults living in Nashville, Tennessee, USA. CD8 memory samples combined magnetically selected CD45RO+ cells with CCR7-negative CD45RA+ effector memory (TemRA) cells. Blood was collected by leukapheresis, and PBMCs were isolated by Ficoll-Histopaque density gradient centrifugation and then cryopreserved in liquid nitrogen vapor phase. Analytical flow cytometry was used to check the purity and quantity of each magnetically sorted T cell population. Each sorted fraction had its genomic DNA isolated and then quantified by UV absorbance on a Nanodrop 2000c.

Using the deep immunoSEQ assay, multiplex PCR amplified TCR CDR3 regions from genomic DNA. For each cell subset, the extracted genomic DNA was distributed evenly across all wells of several immunoSEQ 96-well plates, and each plate served as one replicate. For sorted subsets, approximately 210 ng of genomic DNA, equivalent to roughly 30,000 T cell genomes, went into each replicate PCR. Purified libraries were measured with a Qubit 3.0 fluorometer, size-checked on a Bioanalyzer 2100, and measured again with the KAPA Library Quantification kit. A separate single-read 150-cycle Illumina NextSeq 550 flow cell was used to sequence each immunoSEQ 96-well plate. As for the original processing: Because the immunoSEQ output included only junctional sequences and no quality scores, the filtering could not be the same as the filtering used for full-length reads. To assign V/J genes and CDR3, sequences were annotated against IMGT germline references using PyIR, a Python wrapper for IgBLAST v1.9. Reads were removed for weak V/J assignments (E-value above 1e-6), missing CDR3, stop codons, out-of-frame junctions, or ambiguous translated residues. A V3J clonotype was defined by an identical inferred V gene, J gene, and CDR3 amino acid sequence. Percentage overlap between repertoires was calculated by dividing the number of shared unique clonotypes by the size of the smaller repertoire. Richness of each repertoire was evaluated using RTK rarefaction, the Chao1 estimator, and Recon v2.1 estimates of unobserved clonotypes. For all TCRbeta clonotypes obtained by the gDNA method from several donors, generation probabilities were computed with OLGA. What TCRdb holds here is the immuneACCESS table cut down to in-frame rearrangements. Part of the clones is not present; checked against another copy, under half of the missing clones reflect an unresolved V gene, and the others are unexplained. That table supplies the V and J calls and clone size; D and trimming were determined from the DNA. This sample comprises more than 550,000 clones, around 90% of them detected only once. Roughly 36% of the sample belongs to the ten largest clones.

The sample originates from a study of shared clonotypes between healthy human individuals (TCRdb year 2020). Concerning the study at large: The cohort included three men and a couple of women between 18 and 49 years of age. Blood TCR repertoires of 5 or 6 healthy adults were deeply sequenced to estimate repertoire size and the extent of clonotype sharing between individuals. Leukapheresis yielded between about 0.8 and 8.9 billion PBMCs per donor. For each donor, CD4 naive and CD4 memory were each run on three plates, CD8 naive on two plates, and CD8 memory on one plate. Libraries were prepared and TCR repertoires were sequenced by different laboratories using diverse techniques, in order to increase sequencing depth and limit assay-specific biases. Overall results and qualifications from the work: Clonotypes shared by all four sorted-subset donors showed higher generation probabilities than non-shared clonotypes. Sampling was limited to blood, and TCR repertoires in tissue likely differ from TCR repertoires in blood. Pairwise subsampling led to the expectation that sequencing depth would affect the degree of clonotype sharing among donors. Even with the large sequencing depth, rarefaction of the sorted-subset datasets indicated that sequencing was incomplete. Because the study included a small number of donors, the genetic and exposure-history diversity represented was limited. Around 5.4% of naive CD4, around 4% of naive CD8, approximately 2% of memory CD4, and 0.4% of memory CD8 clonotypes were shared across several donors. Larger estimated clonotype richness was generally found for naive subsets than for memory subsets.

The rearrangement combines TRBV27 with TRBJ1-1, with the D gene too uncertain to name. Sequencing was performed on memory CD8+ T cells from PBMCs. What the cell subset or site label conveys for this sample: CD45RO+ cells pooled with CCR7-negative TemRA cells. The receptor comes from a man between 18 and 29 years old in good health. Some clones in this sample may be carry-over from other donors' samples. The CDR3 region reads CASSLIGNTEAFF. The DNA sequence is TGTGCCAGCAGTTTAATTGGGAACACTGAAGCTTTCTTT.